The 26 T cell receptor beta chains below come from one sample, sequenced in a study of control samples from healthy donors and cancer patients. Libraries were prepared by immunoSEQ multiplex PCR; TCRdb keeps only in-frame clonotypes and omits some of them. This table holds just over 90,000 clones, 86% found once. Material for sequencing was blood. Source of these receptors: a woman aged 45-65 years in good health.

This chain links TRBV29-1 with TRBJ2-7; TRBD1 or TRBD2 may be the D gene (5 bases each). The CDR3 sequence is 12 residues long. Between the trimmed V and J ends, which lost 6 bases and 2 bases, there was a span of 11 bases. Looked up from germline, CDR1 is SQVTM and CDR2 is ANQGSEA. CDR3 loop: CSVGPGAYEQYF. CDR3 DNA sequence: TGCAGCGTGGGACCCGGCGCCTACGAGCAGTACTTC.

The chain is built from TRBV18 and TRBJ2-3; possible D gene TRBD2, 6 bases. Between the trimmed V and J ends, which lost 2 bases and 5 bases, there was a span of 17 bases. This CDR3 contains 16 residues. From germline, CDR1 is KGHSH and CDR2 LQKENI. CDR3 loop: CASSPSAGGGVDTQYF. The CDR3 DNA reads TGTGCCAGCTCACCATCAGCAGGAGGAGGGGTAGATACGCAGTATTTT.

CDR3 in DNA: TGCGCCAGCAGCCTCCGCGACAGACAGGGAACTAATGAAAAACTGTTTTTT. Protein sequence: CASSLRDRQGTNEKLFF. This chain uses TRBV4-1 with TRBJ1-4; TRBD1 agrees at 7 bases. The CDR3 is made up of 17 amino acids. V was pared by 4 bases and J by 1 base, with 9 bases of the junction left unmatched. Germline CDR1 MGHRA, CDR2 YSYEKL.

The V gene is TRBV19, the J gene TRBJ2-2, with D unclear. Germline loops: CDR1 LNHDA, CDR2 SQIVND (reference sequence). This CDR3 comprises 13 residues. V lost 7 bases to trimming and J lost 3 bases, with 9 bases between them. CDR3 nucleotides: TGTGCCAGTATCCGAGCCCACACCGGGGAGCTGTTTTTT. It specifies CASIRAHTGELFF.

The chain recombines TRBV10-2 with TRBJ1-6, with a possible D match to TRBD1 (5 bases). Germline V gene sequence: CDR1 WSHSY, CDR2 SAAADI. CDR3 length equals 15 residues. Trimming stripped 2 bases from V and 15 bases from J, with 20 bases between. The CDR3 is CASSEIGGSEVGLHF. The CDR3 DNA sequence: TGCGCCAGCAGTGAGATTGGGGGGTCGGAGGTGGGCCTCCACTTT.

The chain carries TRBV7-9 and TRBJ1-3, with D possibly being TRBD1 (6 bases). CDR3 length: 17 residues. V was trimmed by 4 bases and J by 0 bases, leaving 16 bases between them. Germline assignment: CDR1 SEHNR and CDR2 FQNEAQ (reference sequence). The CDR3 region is CASSSWSTGHSGNTIYF. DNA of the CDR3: TGTGCCAGCAGCTCCTGGTCGACAGGACACTCTGGAAACACCATATATTTT. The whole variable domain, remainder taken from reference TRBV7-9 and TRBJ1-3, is DTGVSQNPRHKITKRGQNVTFRCDPISEHNRLYWYRQTLGQGPEFLTYFQNEAQLEKSRLLSDRFSAERPKGSFSTLEIQRTEQGDSAMYLCASSSWSTGHSGNTIYFGEGSWLTVV.

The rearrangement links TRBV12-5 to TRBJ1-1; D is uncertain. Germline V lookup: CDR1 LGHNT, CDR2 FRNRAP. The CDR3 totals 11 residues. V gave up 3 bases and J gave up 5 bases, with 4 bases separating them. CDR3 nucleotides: TGTGCTAGTGGTTTAGGAACTGAAGCTTTCTTT. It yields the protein CASGLGTEAFF.

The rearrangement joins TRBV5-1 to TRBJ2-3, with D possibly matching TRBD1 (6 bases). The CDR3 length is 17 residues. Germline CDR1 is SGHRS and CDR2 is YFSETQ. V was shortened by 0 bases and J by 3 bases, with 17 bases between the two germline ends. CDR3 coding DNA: TGCGCCAGCAGCTTGGCACGCCAACAGGGTGGGACAGATACGCAGTATTTT. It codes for CASSLARQQGGTDTQYF.

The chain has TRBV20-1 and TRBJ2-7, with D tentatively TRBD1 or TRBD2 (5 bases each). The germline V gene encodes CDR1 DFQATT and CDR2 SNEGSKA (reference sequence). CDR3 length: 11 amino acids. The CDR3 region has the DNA TGCAGCCTAAGAGGGGTCGGCGAGCAGTACTTC. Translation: CSLRGVGEQYF.

CDR3 nucleotide sequence: TGTGCCAGCAGTTACGACGGCCGAGGGACAGATACGCAGTATTTT. Translation gives CASSYDGRGTDTQYF. The chain joins TRBV6-6 to TRBJ2-3, with D perhaps matching TRBD2 (5 bases). There are 15 residues in the CDR3. The germline V gene encodes CDR1 MNHNY and CDR2 SVGAGI (reference sequence). Trimming pared 2 bases from V and 3 bases from J, leaving 12 bases between.

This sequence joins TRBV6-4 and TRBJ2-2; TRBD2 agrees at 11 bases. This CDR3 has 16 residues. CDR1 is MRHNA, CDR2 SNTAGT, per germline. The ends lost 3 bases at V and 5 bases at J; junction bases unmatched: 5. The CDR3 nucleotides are TGTGCCAGCAGTGAACTAGCGGGAGCACGTACCGGGGAGCTGTTTTTT. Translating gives CASSELAGARTGELFF.

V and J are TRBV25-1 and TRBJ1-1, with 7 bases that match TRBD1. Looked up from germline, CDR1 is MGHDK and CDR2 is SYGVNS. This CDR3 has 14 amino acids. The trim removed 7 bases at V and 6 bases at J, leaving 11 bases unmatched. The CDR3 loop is CASTPSRGVAEAFF. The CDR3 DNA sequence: TGTGCCAGCACCCCAAGCAGGGGGGTGGCTGAAGCTTTCTTT. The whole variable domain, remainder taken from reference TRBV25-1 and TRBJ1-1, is EADIYQTPRYLVIGTGKKITLECSQTMGHDKMYWYQQDPGMELHLIHYSYGVNSTEKGDLSSESTVSRIRTEHFPLTLESARPSHTSQYLCASTPSRGVAEAFFGQGTRLTVV.

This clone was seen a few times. The CDR3 sequence: CASRPIRGVTTYEQYF. CDR3 in DNA: TGTGCCAGCAGGCCGATACGGGGGGTTACCACCTACGAGCAGTACTTC. The chain is built from TRBV11-2 and TRBJ2-7; 7 bases agree with TRBD2. This CDR3 comprises 16 residues. Per germline, CDR1 SGHAT and CDR2 FQNNGV. V gave up 6 bases and J gave up 2 bases; unmatched junction bases: 13. Full variable domain (remainder filled in from reference TRBV11-2 and TRBJ2-7): EAGVAQSPRYKIIEKRQSVAFWCNPISGHATLYWYQQILGQGPKLLIQFQNNGVVDDSQLPKDRFSAERLKGVDSTLKIQPAKLEDSAVYLCASRPIRGVTTYEQYFGPGTRLTVT.

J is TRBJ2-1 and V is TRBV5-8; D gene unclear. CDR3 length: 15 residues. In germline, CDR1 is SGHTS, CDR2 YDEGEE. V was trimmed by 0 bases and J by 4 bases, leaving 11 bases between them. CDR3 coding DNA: TGTGCCAGCAGCTTGGCCCGATGGTCGTACAATGAGCAGTTCTTC. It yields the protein CASSLARWSYNEQFF.

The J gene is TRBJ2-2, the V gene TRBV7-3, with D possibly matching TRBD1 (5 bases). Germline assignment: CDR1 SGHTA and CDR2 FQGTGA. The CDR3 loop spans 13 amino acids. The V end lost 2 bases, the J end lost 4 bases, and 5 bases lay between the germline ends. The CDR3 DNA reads TGTGCCAGCAGCTTACAGGGCACCGGGGAGCTGTTTTTT. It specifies CASSLQGTGELFF. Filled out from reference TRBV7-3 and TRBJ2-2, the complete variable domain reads GAGVSQTPSNKVTEKGKYVELRCDPISGHTALYWYRQSLGQGPEFLIYFQGTGAADDSGLPNDRFFAVRPEGSVSTLKIQRTERGDSAVYLCASSLQGTGELFFGEGSRLTVL.

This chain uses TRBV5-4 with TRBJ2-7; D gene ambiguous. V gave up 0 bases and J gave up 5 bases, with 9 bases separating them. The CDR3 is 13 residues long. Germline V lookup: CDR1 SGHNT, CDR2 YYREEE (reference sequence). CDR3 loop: CASSLDRQDEQYF. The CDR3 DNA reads TGTGCCAGCAGCTTGGATAGGCAGGACGAGCAGTACTTC.

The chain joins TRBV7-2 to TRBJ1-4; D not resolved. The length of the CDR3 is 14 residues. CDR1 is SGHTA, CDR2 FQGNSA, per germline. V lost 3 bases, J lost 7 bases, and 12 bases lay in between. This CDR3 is CASSFNGEAEKLFF. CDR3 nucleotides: TGTGCCAGCAGCTTCAATGGCGAGGCTGAAAAACTGTTTTTT.

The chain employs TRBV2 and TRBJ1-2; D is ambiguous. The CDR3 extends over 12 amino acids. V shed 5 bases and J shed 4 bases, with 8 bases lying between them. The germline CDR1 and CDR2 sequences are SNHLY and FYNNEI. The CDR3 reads CASSSNSYGYTF. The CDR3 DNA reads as TGTGCCAGCAGTTCAAACAGCTATGGCTACACCTTC.

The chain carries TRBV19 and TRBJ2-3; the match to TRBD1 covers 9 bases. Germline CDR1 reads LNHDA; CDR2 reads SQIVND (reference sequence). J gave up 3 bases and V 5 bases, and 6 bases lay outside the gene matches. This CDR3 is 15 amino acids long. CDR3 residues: CASSPGTGITDTQYF. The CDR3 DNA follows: TGTGCCAGTAGTCCCGGGACAGGGATAACAGATACGCAGTATTTT.

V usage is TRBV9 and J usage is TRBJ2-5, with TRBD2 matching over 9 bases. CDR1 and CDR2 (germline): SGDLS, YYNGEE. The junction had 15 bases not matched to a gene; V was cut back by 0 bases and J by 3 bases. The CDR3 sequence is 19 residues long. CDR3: CASSVDISGGHSPKETQYF. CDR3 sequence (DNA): TGTGCCAGCAGCGTAGATATTAGCGGGGGCCACTCTCCTAAAGAGACCCAGTACTTC.

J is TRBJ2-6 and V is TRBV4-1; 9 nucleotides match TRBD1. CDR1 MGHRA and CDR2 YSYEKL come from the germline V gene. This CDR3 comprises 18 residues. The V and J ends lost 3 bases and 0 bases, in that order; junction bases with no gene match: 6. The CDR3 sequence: CASSHMTGGISGANVLTF. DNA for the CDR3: TGCGCCAGCAGCCATATGACAGGGGGGATCTCTGGGGCCAACGTCCTGACTTTC.

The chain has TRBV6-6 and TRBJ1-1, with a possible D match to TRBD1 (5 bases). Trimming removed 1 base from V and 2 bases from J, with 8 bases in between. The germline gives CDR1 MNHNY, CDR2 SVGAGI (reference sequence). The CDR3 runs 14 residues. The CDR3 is CASSYLDINTEAFF. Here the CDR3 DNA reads TGTGCCAGCAGTTACTTGGACATCAACACTGAAGCTTTCTTT.

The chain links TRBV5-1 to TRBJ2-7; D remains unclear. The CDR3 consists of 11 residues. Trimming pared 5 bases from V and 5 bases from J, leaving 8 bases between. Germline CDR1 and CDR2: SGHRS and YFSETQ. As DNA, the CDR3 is TGCGCCAGCAGGGATTTTAACGAGCAGTACTTC. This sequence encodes CASRDFNEQYF.

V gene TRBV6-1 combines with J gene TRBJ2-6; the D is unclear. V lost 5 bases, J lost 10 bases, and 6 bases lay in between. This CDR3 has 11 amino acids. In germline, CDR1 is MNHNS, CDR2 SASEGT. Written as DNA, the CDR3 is TGTGCCAGCAGTTCGCTAAACGTCCTGACTTTC. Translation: CASSSLNVLTF.

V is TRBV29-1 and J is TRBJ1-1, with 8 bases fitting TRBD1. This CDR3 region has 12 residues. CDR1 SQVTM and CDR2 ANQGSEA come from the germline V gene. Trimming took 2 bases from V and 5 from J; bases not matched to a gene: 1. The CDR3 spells CSVETGGTEAFF. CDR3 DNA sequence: TGCAGCGTTGAAACAGGGGGGACTGAAGCTTTCTTT.

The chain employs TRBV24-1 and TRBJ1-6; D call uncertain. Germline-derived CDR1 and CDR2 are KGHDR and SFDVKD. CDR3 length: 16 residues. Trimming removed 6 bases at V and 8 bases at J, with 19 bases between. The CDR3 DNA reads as TGTGCCACCAGTTTTCCCCCGGGGTCCAGGTATTCACCCCTCCACTTT. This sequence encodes CATSFPPGSRYSPLHF.